A single sample gave rise to the 21 T cell receptor beta chains below, sequenced in a study of siplizumab effects on memory and regulatory T cells. Profiled with immunoSEQ multiplex PCR; TCRdb holds only in-frame clones, not every one. This table holds around 83,000 clones, about 90% found once. The sequencing input was CD4+ T cells sorted from blood. These receptors all stem from a human donor in good health.

The V gene is TRBV27, the J gene TRBJ2-1; TRBD2 aligns across 12 bases. Germline-derived CDR1 and CDR2 are MNHEY and SMNVEV (reference sequence). V shed 0 bases, J shed 11 bases, and the junction held 2 bases outside the gene matches. The CDR3 sequence is 14 residues long. CDR3 in amino acids: CASSLSWTSGKQFF. CDR3 nucleotide sequence: TGTGCCAGCAGTTTATCGTGGACTAGCGGGAAGCAGTTCTTC.

This chain joins TRBV30 and TRBJ1-5; a possible D gene is TRBD1 (5 bases). Germline values: CDR1 GTSNPN, CDR2 SVGIG (reference sequence). The V end lost 8 bases, the J end lost 3 bases, and 14 bases lay between the germline ends. The CDR3 runs 13 residues. CDR3 DNA: TGTGCCCTCAGGACACGGAACAATCAGCCCCAGCATTTT. Protein: CALRTRNNQPQHF.

The chain combines TRBV10-3 with TRBJ2-7, with D possibly TRBD1 on 6 matching bases. Per the germline V gene, CDR1 is ENHRY and CDR2 is SYGVKD. CDR3 length: 14 amino acids. V was cut by 4 bases and J by 4 bases, with 14 bases left in between. The CDR3 loop reads CAISGTAFLYEQYF. The CDR3 nucleotides read TGTGCCATCAGTGGGACAGCCTTCCTATACGAGCAGTACTTC.

This clone was counted once. The chain has TRBV4-2 and TRBJ2-2; 8 positions match TRBD2. The germline V gene encodes CDR1 LGHNA and CDR2 YNFKEQ. V shed 3 bases and J 5 bases; nucleotides not matched to a gene: 5. The length of the CDR3 is 15 residues. CDR3 bases: TGTGCCAGCAGCCACAGGACTAGCTCGACCGGGGAGCTGTTTTTT. Residues: CASSHRTSSTGELFF.

The chain joins TRBV7-2 to TRBJ2-7; D may match TRBD1 or TRBD2 (5 bases each). This CDR3 has 16 amino acids. Trimming took 5 bases from V and 5 from J, leaving 22 bases between them. The V gene's germline CDR1 is SGHTA and CDR2 FQGNSA. CDR3 nucleotides: TGTGCCAGCAGCGCCGGGACGACTAAAATCTACGACGAGCAGTACTTC. Translating gives CASSAGTTKIYDEQYF.

The chain couples TRBV19 to TRBJ1-5, with 8 nucleotides matching TRBD1. J was trimmed by 2 bases and V by 4 bases; bases with no gene match: 4. Germline V gene sequence: CDR1 LNHDA, CDR2 SQIVND (reference sequence). The CDR3 contains 15 residues. Written as DNA, the CDR3 is TGTGCCAGTAGTAGGCAGGGGGCAGGCAATCAGCCCCAGCATTTT. Residues: CASSRQGAGNQPQHF.

The chain links TRBV18 to TRBJ2-2; D unclear. Germline loops: CDR1 KGHSH, CDR2 LQKENI. The CDR3 is made up of 15 amino acids. Trimming removed 6 bases at V and 3 bases at J, with 14 bases between. The CDR3 DNA sequence: TGTGCCAGCTCCCCTCAGCAACATTACACCGGGGAGCTGTTTTTT. Amino acids: CASSPQQHYTGELFF.

This sequence joins TRBV10-1 and TRBJ2-7; TRBD1 matches 9 bases. The CDR3 extends over 15 amino acids. Per the germline V gene, CDR1 is WNHNN and CDR2 is SYGVQD (reference sequence). The junction had 7 bases not matched to a gene; V was cut back by 5 bases and J by 2 bases. The CDR3 DNA reads TGCGCCAGCAGTTCTACGGGACAGGGCCCCTACGAGCAGTACTTC. The encoded protein is CASSSTGQGPYEQYF.

The gene calls are TRBV28 and TRBJ2-7; D may be TRBD2 (5 bases). V was pared by 3 bases and J by 3 bases, with 12 bases between. Germline CDR1 is MDHEN and CDR2 is SYDVKM. The CDR3 loop spans 14 amino acids. The CDR3 DNA is TGTGCCAGCAGTTTCGTAGCGACCCTCTACGAGCAGTACTTC. Translating gives CASSFVATLYEQYF.

This clone was counted only a few times. This chain uses TRBV28 with TRBJ1-5; 8 positions match TRBD1. V shed 5 bases, J shed 5 bases, and the junction held 8 bases outside the gene matches. The length of the CDR3 is 15 residues. CDR1 and CDR2 from the germline V gene are MDHEN and SYDVKM. The DNA of the CDR3 is TGTGCCAGCAGTGCGGACAGGGCCAGCGATCAGCCCCAGCATTTT. Residues: CASSADRASDQPQHF.

The rearrangement uses TRBV4-1 and TRBJ1-4; D possibly corresponds to TRBD1 (6 bases). CDR1 is MGHRA, CDR2 YSYEKL, per germline. V was pared by 5 bases and J by 4 bases, with 14 bases between. The CDR3 is made up of 15 amino acids. The CDR3 spells CASSGTRDNNEKLFF. The CDR3 DNA reads as TGCGCCAGCAGCGGTACCCGGGACAATAATGAAAAACTGTTTTTT.

CDR3 in amino acids: CAWSGREGDEQFF. The CDR3 DNA follows: TGTGCCTGGAGTGGGCGGGAGGGGGATGAGCAGTTCTTC. The chain employs TRBV30 and TRBJ2-1, with 9 nucleotides matching TRBD2. With 1 base clipped from V and 8 bases from J, the junction kept 3 bases outside the gene matches. The CDR3 has 13 residues. The germline V gene encodes CDR1 GTSNPN and CDR2 SVGIG (reference sequence).

The rearrangement uses TRBV21-1 and TRBJ1-2; TRBD1, as called in the table, went unchecked against the DNA. TRBV21-1 is listed as a pseudogene. This CDR3 has 13 amino acids. The CDR3 is CASSSVAQEGYTF. CDR3 DNA: TGTGCCAGCAGCTCTGTGGCACAGGAAGGCTACACCTTC.

This chain joins TRBV28 and TRBJ1-2, with 7 bases lining up with TRBD1. Per the germline V gene, CDR1 is MDHEN and CDR2 is SYDVKM. The CDR3 runs 14 residues. The V gene end was trimmed by 7 bases and the J gene end by 1 base; junction bases not matched to a gene: 6. CDR3 sequence (DNA): TGTGCCAGCACACCAGGGGGGCGTAACTATGGCTACACCTTC. This gives the protein CASTPGGRNYGYTF.

The chain joins TRBV28 to TRBJ2-1; D remains ambiguous. The CDR3 totals 12 residues. CDR1 MDHEN and CDR2 SYDVKM come from the germline V gene. The ends were cut back, 2 bases at V and 3 bases at J, with 2 bases in the middle. CDR3 protein: CASSLNYNEQFF. CDR3 DNA sequence: TGTGCCAGCAGTTTAAACTACAATGAGCAGTTCTTC. The entire variable domain, with the rest obtained from reference TRBV28 and TRBJ2-1, is as follows: DVKVTQSSRYLVKRTGEKVFLECVQDMDHENMFWYRQDPGLGLRLIYFSYDVKMKEKGDIPEGYSVSREKKERFSLILESASTNQTSMYLCASSLNYNEQFFGPGTRLTVL.

The V and J genes are TRBV9 and TRBJ2-5, with 9 positions matching TRBD2. Per the germline V gene, CDR1 is SGDLS and CDR2 is YYNGEE. CDR3 length equals 17 residues. Trimming took 0 bases from V and 5 from J; bases not matched to a gene: 11. CDR3 amino acids: CASSVGVGGRAAETQYF. The CDR3 coding sequence is TGTGCCAGCAGCGTAGGTGTCGGCGGGAGGGCCGCGGAGACCCAGTACTTC.

The rearrangement joins TRBV9 to TRBJ1-2; D is unclear. The germline gives CDR1 SGDLS, CDR2 YYNGEE. V lost 0 bases to trimming and J lost 5 bases, with 5 bases between them. The CDR3 contains 12 residues. CDR3 bases: TGTGCCAGCAGCGTAGTGGGGTATGGCTACACCTTC. It is translated as CASSVVGYGYTF.

This chain links TRBV5-1 with TRBJ2-3; D is undetermined. V lost 4 bases to trimming and J lost 5 bases, with 8 bases between them. This CDR3 is 12 amino acids long. Germline CDR1 is SGHRS and CDR2 is YFSETQ. This CDR3 is CASSPTGDTQYF. CDR3 nucleotides: TGCGCCAGCAGCCCCACGGGAGATACGCAGTATTTT. The whole variable domain, remainder taken from reference TRBV5-1 and TRBJ2-3, is KAGVTQTPRYLIKTRGQQVTLSCSPISGHRSVSWYQQTPGQGLQFLFEYFSETQRNKGNFPGRFSGRQFSNSRSEMNVSTLELGDSALYLCASSPTGDTQYFGPGTRLTVL.

The chain joins TRBV19 to TRBJ2-2, with a weak D call TRBD1 (6 bases). The CDR3 spans 14 residues. Germline CDR1 reads LNHDA; CDR2 reads SQIVND (reference sequence). V dropped 5 bases and J dropped 4 bases, with 11 bases sitting between them. The CDR3 sequence: CASSAQGSTGELFF. For the CDR3, the DNA is TGTGCCAGTAGTGCCCAGGGGAGCACCGGGGAGCTGTTTTTT.

The chain uses TRBV5-1 and TRBJ2-1; 8 bases fit TRBD2. Unmatched junction bases numbered 13, after V lost 4 bases and J lost 7 bases. The CDR3 has 16 amino acids. Per germline, CDR1 SGHRS and CDR2 YFSETQ. The CDR3 region is CASSPGRREGQNEQFF. CDR3 coding DNA: TGCGCCAGCAGCCCTGGAAGACGGGAGGGCCAAAATGAGCAGTTCTTC. Drawing the rest from reference TRBV5-1 and TRBJ2-1, the complete variable domain is KAGVTQTPRYLIKTRGQQVTLSCSPISGHRSVSWYQQTPGQGLQFLFEYFSETQRNKGNFPGRFSGRQFSNSRSEMNVSTLELGDSALYLCASSPGRREGQNEQFFGPGTRLTVL.

This chain uses TRBV11-2 with TRBJ1-1; D gene uncertain. Trimming pared 7 bases from V and 8 bases from J, leaving 20 bases between. The CDR3 contains 14 residues. Looked up from germline, CDR1 is SGHAT and CDR2 is FQNNGV. CDR3 loop: CASTRDPEVAEAFF. Here the CDR3 DNA reads TGTGCCAGCACCCGAGACCCAGAGGTGGCCGAAGCTTTCTTT.